This entry features one T cell receptor (beta chain) sequence. Its antigen is still unknown. Thawed unstimulated PBMCs were FACS-sorted by CD3, CD4 and CD8 into two populations. The CDR3 is made up of 17 amino acids. Looked up from germline, CDR1 is SEHNR and CDR2 is FQNEAQ (reference sequence). V was trimmed by 5 bases and J by 2 bases, leaving 19 bases between them. Using immunoSEQ multiplex PCR, the repertoire was profiled, and TCRdb retains in-frame clones only, with some absent. The sample contains 90,000 to 120,000 clones, approximately 78% of which appear only once. This sample was included in a study of T cell clones after liver transplantation. Study-level background: HCV positivity affected three of eight recipients; the rest lacked autoimmune or viral indications.

Findings and limits, study-wide: Graft donor-reactive T cells may have migrated into the graft rather than being deleted.

Sequencing was performed on CD4+ T cells from blood, taken before liver transplant. This sequence was found in a human donor who received a liver transplant. V is TRBV7-9 and J is TRBJ2-4; D could derive from TRBD1 or TRBD2 (6 bases each). CDR3 in DNA: TGTGCCAGCAGCCCGGGAGACTTAGGGGGGACCAAAAACATTCAGTACTTC. It specifies CASSPGDLGGTKNIQYF.